This TCR beta chain emerged from a study of cytomegalovirus exposure and HLA in healthy donors. Findings and caveats of the study: Based on reports, TCR beta sequences accurately predicted HLA-A and HLA-B alleles for most subjects.

It was with 60 Vbeta and 13 Jbeta primers that the PCR ran. The table came from immunoSEQ multiplex PCR; TCRdb's copy has only in-frame clones and leaves some out. The sample consists of about 98,000 clones, more than 60% of them appearing once. Worth noting for this clone: Its antigen is not known.

The ends were cut back, 0 bases at V and 6 bases at J, with 9 bases in the middle. CDR3 length: 12 amino acids. CDR1 and CDR2 from the germline V gene are GTSNPN and SVGIG (reference sequence). The source material was PBMCs. The receptor was isolated from a man between 50 and 59 years old in good health and CMV-seronegative. The chain couples TRBV30 to TRBJ2-7; D may be TRBD2 (5 bases). Written as DNA, the CDR3 is TGTGCCTGGAGTGTATCGGAGGTCGAGCAGTACTTC. It codes for CAWSVSEVEQYF.